The 32 T cell receptor beta chains below were found in one sample sequenced in a study of blood T cell repertoires in COVID-19. Some clones are missing from TCRdb's copy, which holds only in-frame ones; the method was immunoSEQ multiplex PCR. The table includes around 79,000 clones, 88% detected once. Source material: peripheral blood. Source of these receptors: a human donor in a cohort sampled during active COVID-19.

This clone was seen once. This chain connects TRBV5-1 to TRBJ1-3; D is perhaps TRBD1 (6 bases). In germline, CDR1 is SGHRS, CDR2 YFSETQ. Between the trimmed V and J ends, which lost 0 bases and 0 bases, there was a span of 13 bases. The CDR3 length is 17 residues. CDR3 coding DNA: TGCGCCAGCAGCTTGGTCCAGGGGCCTTTCTCTGGAAACACCATATATTTT. Amino acid sequence: CASSLVQGPFSGNTIYF.

This rearrangement joins TRBV25-1 to TRBJ1-5, with unresolved D. CDR1 and CDR2 from the germline V gene are MGHDK and SYGVNS. V was trimmed by 4 bases and J by 4 bases, leaving 8 bases between them. CDR3 size: 13 residues. The CDR3 sequence: CASSGGRNQPQHF. CDR3 nucleotide sequence: TGTGCCAGCAGTGGTGGCAGGAATCAGCCCCAGCATTTT.

This chain uses TRBV9 with TRBJ1-3; D is unclear. Per germline, CDR1 SGDLS and CDR2 YYNGEE. Trimming shortened V by 7 bases and J by 4 bases, and 9 bases separated the two germline ends. This CDR3 spans 12 amino acids. For the CDR3, the DNA is TGTGCCAGCGGAGAATGGGGAAACACCATATATTTT. Protein: CASGEWGNTIYF.

In nucleotides, the CDR3 is TGTGCCAGCAGTCCCCCCTCTAGCGGAGACTACGAGCAGTACTTC. The encoded protein is CASSPPSSGDYEQYF. The chain joins TRBV6-5 to TRBJ2-7, with 7 bases that match TRBD2. This CDR3 is built from 15 residues. In germline, CDR1 is MNHEY, CDR2 SVGAGI. The V and J ends lost 5 bases and 3 bases, in that order; junction bases with no gene match: 10.

Regarding this clone: At one end, the junction sequence differs from germline, possibly due to a read error. V usage is TRBV5-1 and J usage is TRBJ2-7; 9 bases are shared with TRBD1. CDR1 is SGHRS and CDR2 is YFSETQ in the germline V gene. The CDR3 length is 12 residues. CDR3 coding DNA: TGCGCCAGCAGCTCCGGGGACAGGGTGATTTCCTTC. This translates into CASSSGDRVISF. The full variable domain, completed using reference TRBV5-1 and TRBJ2-7, is KAGVTQTPRYLIKTRGQQVTLSCSPISGHRSVSWYQQTPGQGLQFLFEYFSETQRNKGNFPGRFSGRQFSNSRSEMNVSTLELGDSALYLCASSSGDRVISFGPGTRLTVT.

This chain connects TRBV5-1 to TRBJ2-5; 11 positions agree with TRBD2. The CDR3 runs to 16 residues. V lost 0 bases, J lost 2 bases, and 3 bases stayed unmatched. Germline CDR1 and CDR2: SGHRS and YFSETQ. CDR3 DNA sequence: TGCGCCAGCAGCTTGGTTGGGACTAGCGGTCAAGAGACCCAGTACTTC. Its protein product is CASSLVGTSGQETQYF.

The chain joins TRBV7-8 to TRBJ2-5; TRBD1 agrees at 8 bases. J gave up 5 bases and V 8 bases, and 10 bases lay outside the gene matches. This CDR3 has 14 amino acids. CDR1 and CDR2 (germline): SGHVS, FQNEAQ. CDR3 in DNA: TGTGCCAGCCAATCCAGGGGGCAGCGGGAGACCCAGTACTTC. It encodes CASQSRGQRETQYF.

This clone came up once. This chain uses TRBV19 with TRBJ1-2; 8 positions agree with TRBD1. The CDR3 runs 16 residues. J gave up 8 bases and V 4 bases, and 15 bases lay outside the gene matches. Germline CDR1 is LNHDA and CDR2 is SQIVND (reference sequence). In DNA, the CDR3 is TGTGCCAGTAGTACCCGGACAGGGATCCCCGCTGGGGGCTACACCTTC. Translating it yields CASSTRTGIPAGGYTF. The variable domain in full, completed from reference TRBV19 and TRBJ1-2, reads DGGITQSPKYLFRKEGQNVTLSCEQNLNHDAMYWYRQDPGQGLRLIYYSQIVNDFQKGDIAEGYSVSREKKESFPLTVTSAQKNPTAFYLCASSTRTGIPAGGYTFGSGTRLTVV.

The chain links TRBV4-1 to TRBJ2-5, with TRBD1 matching 7 bases. The germline CDR1 and CDR2 sequences are MGHRA and YSYEKL. The CDR3 runs to 15 residues. The V and J ends lost 1 base and 1 base, in that order; junction bases with no gene match: 3. The CDR3 loop is CASSQVRTGQETQYF. The CDR3 DNA reads TGCGCCAGCAGCCAAGTTCGGACAGGCCAAGAGACCCAGTACTTC.

The genes are TRBV10-1 and TRBJ2-1; possible D gene TRBD2, 7 bases. In germline, CDR1 is WNHNN, CDR2 SYGVQD (reference sequence). Trimming took 2 bases from V and 7 from J, leaving 15 bases between them. CDR3 size: 15 residues. CDR3: CASSEGGGAGNEQFF. The CDR3 bases are TGCGCCAGCAGTGAGGGTGGGGGGGCAGGTAATGAGCAGTTCTTC.

CDR3 sequence: CASSLGTPALETQYF. The CDR3 nucleotides read TGTGCCAGCAGCTTGGGCACTCCCGCCTTAGAGACCCAGTACTTC. The chain uses TRBV5-4 and TRBJ2-5; D not certain. Trimming pared 0 bases from V and 4 bases from J, leaving 13 bases between. The CDR3 totals 15 residues. Germline CDR1 and CDR2: SGHNT and YYREEE (reference sequence).

V is TRBV9 and J is TRBJ1-3; D gene uncertain. The CDR3 is 16 amino acids. Germline CDR1 and CDR2: SGDLS and YYNGEE. V dropped 3 bases and J dropped 4 bases, with 17 bases sitting between them. CDR3 coding DNA: TGTGCCAGCAGCGCAGACCTAGATAGCTCCGGAAACACCATATATTTT. The encoded protein is CASSADLDSSGNTIYF. The full variable domain, in which reference TRBV9 and TRBJ1-3 provide the parts outside the CDR3, is DSGVTQTPKHLITATGQRVTLRCSPRSGDLSVYWYQQSLDQGLQFLIQYYNGEERAKGNILERFSAQQFPDLHSELNLSSLELGDSALYFCASSADLDSSGNTIYFGEGSWLTVV.

The rearrangement joins TRBV6-5 to TRBJ2-7; 7 bases align to TRBD1. The CDR3 has 14 residues. Germline V gives CDR1 MNHEY, CDR2 SVGAGI. Unmatched junction bases numbered 11, after V lost 6 bases and J lost 6 bases. CDR3 sequence: CASSTGTTGTEQYF. The DNA of the CDR3 is TGTGCCAGCAGCACTGGTACGACAGGGACCGAGCAGTACTTC.

The rearrangement links TRBV5-6 to TRBJ2-5, with 9 bases aligning to TRBD2. Germline V gene lookup returns CDR1 SGHDT and CDR2 YYEEEE. Unmatched junction bases numbered 9, after V lost 2 bases and J lost 4 bases. The CDR3 spans 16 residues. The CDR3 nucleotides are TGTGCCAGCAGCTTCGGCCCAGCGGGGGGCGGAGAGACCCAGTACTTC. Amino acids: CASSFGPAGGGETQYF. Full variable domain (rest looked up from reference TRBV5-6 and TRBJ2-5): DAGVTQSPTHLIKTRGQQVTLRCSPKSGHDTVSWYQQALGQGPQFIFQYYEEEERQRGNFPDRFSGHQFPNYSSELNVNALLLGDSALYLCASSFGPAGGGETQYFGPGTRLLVL.

V and J are TRBV7-2 and TRBJ2-7, with 8 bases identical to TRBD1. CDR1 is SGHTA, CDR2 FQGNSA, per germline. The CDR3 is 15 residues long. Trimming at V came to 6 bases and at J to 2 bases, leaving 9 bases not matched to a gene. The CDR3 loop reads CASREGRQGPYEQYF. CDR3 bases: TGTGCCAGCAGGGAGGGGAGACAGGGGCCCTACGAGCAGTACTTC.

The rearrangement links TRBV3-1 (or the pseudogene TRBV3-2) to TRBJ2-2; D gene unclear. Trimming left V 1 base short and J 7 bases short, with 7 bases between. Germline CDR1 is LGHDT and CDR2 is YNNKEL (reference sequence). The CDR3 has 13 amino acids. CDR3 in amino acids: CASSQASHGELFF. In nucleotides, the CDR3 is TGTGCCAGCAGCCAAGCGTCACACGGGGAGCTGTTTTTT.

The CDR3 reads CSVSGTANTEAFF. The CDR3 DNA sequence: TGCAGCGTTTCCGGGACAGCGAACACTGAAGCTTTCTTT. The chain uses TRBV29-1 and TRBJ1-1; TRBD1 matches 7 bases. The V segment lost 5 bases and the J segment 1 base; nucleotides outside the gene matches: 4. The CDR3 is 13 residues long. Germline V gene lookup returns CDR1 SQVTM and CDR2 ANQGSEA.

The rearrangement uses TRBV28 and TRBJ1-5; D unclear. CDR1 and CDR2 from the germline V gene are MDHEN and SYDVKM. This CDR3 has 14 residues. Trimming cost V 3 bases and J 4 bases, with 10 bases left between them. The CDR3 DNA follows: TGTGCCAGCAGTTTCTCGGGTACTAATCAGCCCCAGCATTTT. Translation gives CASSFSGTNQPQHF.

The V call is TRBV5-1, the J call TRBJ1-1; perhaps TRBD1 as D (5 bases). The CDR3 consists of 14 residues. With 4 bases removed from V and 2 bases from J, the gap between germline ends came to 12 bases. Germline V CDR1 and CDR2: SGHRS, YFSETQ. CDR3 protein: CASSPRAANTEAFF. The CDR3 DNA sequence: TGCGCCAGCAGCCCCAGGGCGGCCAACACTGAAGCTTTCTTT.

This chain connects TRBV28 to TRBJ1-2, with D possibly TRBD1 on 5 matching bases. This CDR3 has 14 residues. From germline, CDR1 is MDHEN and CDR2 SYDVKM. V was cut by 2 bases and J by 4 bases, with 11 bases left in between. Here the CDR3 reads CASSLGRGTYGYTF. In DNA form, the CDR3 reads TGTGCCAGCAGTTTAGGTCGGGGGACCTATGGCTACACCTTC.

This chain links TRBV19 with TRBJ1-1; D is undetermined. V lost 3 bases and J 0 bases, leaving 11 bases between the germline ends. The CDR3 covers 15 residues. Germline V CDR1 and CDR2: LNHDA, SQIVND (reference sequence). For the CDR3, the DNA is TGTGCCAGTAGTATTGCGGGTACCGTGAACACTGAAGCTTTCTTT. Protein sequence: CASSIAGTVNTEAFF.

The rearrangement links TRBV9 to TRBJ2-1; 8 bases match TRBD2. Germline CDR1 reads SGDLS; CDR2 reads YYNGEE. The CDR3 runs to 14 residues. The ends lost 1 base at V and 8 bases at J; junction bases unmatched: 5. In DNA form, the CDR3 reads TGTGCCAGCAGCGTAAGCACAGCGGGGGATGAGCAGTTCTTC. Translation: CASSVSTAGDEQFF.

This chain links TRBV19 with TRBJ1-2; 7 bases map to TRBD1. Germline values: CDR1 LNHDA, CDR2 SQIVND (reference sequence). V dropped 5 bases and J dropped 4; count of bases not matched to a gene: 13. The CDR3 has 16 residues. The CDR3 is CASSSSVTGYGYGYTF. In DNA, the CDR3 is TGTGCCAGTAGTTCTTCGGTGACAGGGTACGGCTATGGCTACACCTTC.

V usage is TRBV5-1 and J usage is TRBJ1-1, with D possibly matching TRBD1 (5 bases). This CDR3 is 12 amino acids long. Trimming removed 2 bases at V and 7 bases at J, with 9 bases between. CDR1 and CDR2 from the germline V gene are SGHRS and YFSETQ. The CDR3: CASSLGDLEAFF. Written as DNA, the CDR3 is TGCGCCAGCAGCTTAGGGGATCTTGAAGCTTTCTTT.

The V gene is TRBV27, the J gene TRBJ2-2, with 7 bases aligning to TRBD1. With V trimmed by 0 bases and J by 6 bases, 4 bases remained unmatched. Germline values: CDR1 MNHEY, CDR2 SMNVEV (reference sequence). The CDR3 has 15 residues. As DNA, the CDR3 is TGTGCCAGCAGTTTATCTAGGGGGCCGGCCGGGGAGCTGTTTTTT. Protein sequence: CASSLSRGPAGELFF.

The rearrangement joins TRBV7-2 to TRBJ2-7; no reliable D call. Germline V lookup: CDR1 SGHTA, CDR2 FQGNSA. Trimming took off 1 base at V and 1 base at J, with 8 bases between the two ends. The CDR3 consists of 14 residues. In DNA, the CDR3 is TGTGCCAGCAGCTTAGGGCGGAGTTCCTACGAGCAGTACTTC. This translates into CASSLGRSSYEQYF.

The V gene is TRBV10-3, the J gene TRBJ1-3, with D unclear. The CDR3 is made up of 14 amino acids. With 4 bases removed from V and 2 bases from J, the gap between germline ends came to 9 bases. CDR1 is ENHRY, CDR2 SYGVKD, per germline. The DNA of the CDR3 is TGTGCCATCAGTGGGGCAGAGCCTGGAAACACCATATATTTT. This translates into CAISGAEPGNTIYF.

The V gene is TRBV29-1, the J gene TRBJ2-3, with TRBD2 as a possible D gene (6 bases). Trimming cost V 0 bases and J 7 bases, with 14 bases left between them. This CDR3 has 14 amino acids. CDR1 SQVTM and CDR2 ANQGSEA come from the germline V gene. CDR3 coding DNA: TGCAGCGTTGAAGATTGGCCAGGAGGGAATACGCAGTATTTT. It specifies CSVEDWPGGNTQYF.

The CDR3: CASSPSSGRARETQYF. The DNA for the CDR3 is TGTGCCAGCAGTCCCAGTAGCGGGAGGGCCAGAGAGACCCAGTACTTC. The V call is TRBV7-2, the J call TRBJ2-5, with 11 bases aligning to TRBD2. This CDR3 comprises 16 residues. After removal of 6 bases from V and 4 bases from J, the junction contained 10 bases not matched to a gene. CDR1 is SGHTA, CDR2 FQGNSA, per germline.

The genes are TRBV2 and TRBJ1-2; no clear D gene. The length of the CDR3 is 12 residues. Trimming removed 4 bases at V and 8 bases at J, with 11 bases between. In germline, CDR1 is SNHLY, CDR2 FYNNEI. DNA of the CDR3: TGTGCCAGCAGTGTCTCGGCGCGGGGCTACACCTTC. This gives the protein CASSVSARGYTF.

This clone was seen a few times. The V call is TRBV11-3, the J call TRBJ2-1, with 9 nucleotides matching TRBD2. The length of the CDR3 is 15 residues. CDR1 and CDR2 (germline): SGHNT, YENEEA. The J segment lost 6 bases and the V segment lost 4 bases, leaving 7 bases of the junction unmatched. Written as DNA, the CDR3 is TGTGCCAGCAGCTCCGCAGCGGGGGGTCGCAATGAGCAGTTCTTC. It specifies CASSSAAGGRNEQFF.

This clone was observed once. J is TRBJ1-2 and V is TRBV6-5; 7 nucleotides align to TRBD1. V lost 2 bases to trimming and J lost 7 bases; unmatched junction nucleotides: 7. The CDR3 contains 14 residues. Per germline, CDR1 MNHEY and CDR2 SVGAGI. The CDR3 DNA is TGTGCCAGCAGTTACGCCGACAGGGAGGCTGGCTACACCTTC. Encoded protein: CASSYADREAGYTF.